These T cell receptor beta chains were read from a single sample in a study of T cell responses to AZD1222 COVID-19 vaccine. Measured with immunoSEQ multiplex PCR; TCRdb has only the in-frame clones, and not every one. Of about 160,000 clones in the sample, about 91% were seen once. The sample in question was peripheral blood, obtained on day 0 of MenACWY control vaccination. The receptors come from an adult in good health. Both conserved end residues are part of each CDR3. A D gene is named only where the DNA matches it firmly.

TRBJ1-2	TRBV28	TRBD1	CASSRPPGQVLSNYGYTF
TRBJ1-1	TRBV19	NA	CASSIEGLRDTEAFF
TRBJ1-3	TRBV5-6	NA	CASSPRAGNTIYF
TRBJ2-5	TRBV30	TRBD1	CAWSLGQGRQETQYF
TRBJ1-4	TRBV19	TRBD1	CASSIPGQREEKLFF
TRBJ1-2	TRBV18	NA	CASSPPGGYGYTF
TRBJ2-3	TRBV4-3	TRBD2	CASSQLAGGTDTQYF
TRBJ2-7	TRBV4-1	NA	CASSQVVIGVGQYF
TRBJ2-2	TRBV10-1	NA	CASRDTATGELFF
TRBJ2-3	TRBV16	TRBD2	CASSRTSADTQYF
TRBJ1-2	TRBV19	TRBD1	CASKRTGEGGYTF
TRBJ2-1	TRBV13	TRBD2	CASEITRGLAGGAGTYNEQFF
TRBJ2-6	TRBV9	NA	CASGGSSSGANVLTF
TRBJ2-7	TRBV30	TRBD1	CAHGQGAQREQYF
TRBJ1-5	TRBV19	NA	CASKLGGGSNQPQHF
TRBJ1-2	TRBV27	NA	CASSYSANYGYTF
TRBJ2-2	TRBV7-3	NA	CASSRTGSNTGELFF
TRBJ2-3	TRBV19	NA	CASRTLAASTDTQYF
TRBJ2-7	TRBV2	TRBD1	CASSGGQGPYEQYF
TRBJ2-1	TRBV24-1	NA	CATSSTVSSYNEQFF
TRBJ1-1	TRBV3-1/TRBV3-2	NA	CASSPKVGQGNTEAFF
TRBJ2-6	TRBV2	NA	CASSVNRASGANVLTF
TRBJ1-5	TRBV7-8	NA	CASSLVAAYSNQPQHF
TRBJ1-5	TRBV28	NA	CASSGARQPQHF
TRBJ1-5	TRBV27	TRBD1	CASRTTGVSQPQHF
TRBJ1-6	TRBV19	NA	CASSIGGSNSPLHF
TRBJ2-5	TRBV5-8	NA	CASSLGAVAGSQETQYF
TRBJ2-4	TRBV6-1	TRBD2	CASSALSGTSGNIQYF
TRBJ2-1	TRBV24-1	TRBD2	CATSLAGGPFNEQFF
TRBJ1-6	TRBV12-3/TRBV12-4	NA	CASSFGRDSPLHF
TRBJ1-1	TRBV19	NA	CASSIGGADTEAFF
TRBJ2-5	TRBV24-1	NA	CATSPTGSPWGETQYF
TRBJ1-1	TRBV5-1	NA	CASSFRERNTEAFF
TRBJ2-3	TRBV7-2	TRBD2	CASTLGGTSGTDTQYF
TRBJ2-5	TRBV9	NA	CASSEAGSGTQYF
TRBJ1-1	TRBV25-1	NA	CASSEYRENTEAFF
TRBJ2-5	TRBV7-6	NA	CASSGAVQETQYF
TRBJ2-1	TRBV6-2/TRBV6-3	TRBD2	CASSYSGTSGIYNEQFF
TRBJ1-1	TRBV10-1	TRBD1	CASSVDRGNTEAFF
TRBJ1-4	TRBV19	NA	CASSGSDVANEKLFF
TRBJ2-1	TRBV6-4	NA	CASSEGGKNEQFF
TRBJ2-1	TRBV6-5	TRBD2	CASSFGLANEQFF